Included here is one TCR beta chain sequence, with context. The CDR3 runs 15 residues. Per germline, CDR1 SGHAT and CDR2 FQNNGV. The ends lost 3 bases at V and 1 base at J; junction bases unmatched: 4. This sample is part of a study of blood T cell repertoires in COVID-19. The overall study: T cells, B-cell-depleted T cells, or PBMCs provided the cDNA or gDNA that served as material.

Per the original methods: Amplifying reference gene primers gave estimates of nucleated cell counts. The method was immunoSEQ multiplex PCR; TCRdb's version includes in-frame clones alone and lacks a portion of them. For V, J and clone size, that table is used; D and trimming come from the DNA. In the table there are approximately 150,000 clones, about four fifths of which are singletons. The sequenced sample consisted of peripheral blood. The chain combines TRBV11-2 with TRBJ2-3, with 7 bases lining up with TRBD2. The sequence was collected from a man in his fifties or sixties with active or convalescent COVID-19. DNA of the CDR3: TGTGCCAGCAGCTTGGGGGGGGGACGCACAGATACGCAGTATTTT. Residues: CASSLGGGRTDTQYF.